Below are 29 T cell receptor beta chains sequenced from a single sample in a study of blood T cells in healthy people across ages. The use of a sample-barcoded 5' primer and a J-beta primer mix characterized a second PCR of roughly 6 to 11 cycles. Via MiXCR, TCRdb re-called the 5' RACE reads, giving one row per CDR3 protein. The data show more than 550,000 distinct CDR3 sequences, about 20% seen once. Sequences were obtained from blood. Source of these receptors: a man in his 70s in good health.

This clonotype showed up just a few times. The chain uses TRBV27 and TRBJ2-3, with 8 nucleotides matching TRBD2. From germline, CDR1 is MNHEY and CDR2 SMNVEV (reference sequence). The junction had 6 bases not matched to a gene; V was cut back by 5 bases and J by 2 bases. This CDR3 contains 15 residues. Here the CDR3 DNA reads TGTGCCAGCAGTACAGCGGGAGCCCTCACAGATACGCAGTATTTT. It specifies CASSTAGALTDTQYF.

In its sample, this clonotype was seen a few times. V gene TRBV7-3 combines with J gene TRBJ2-3, with D possibly TRBD2 on 6 matching bases. This CDR3 has 15 residues. Germline values: CDR1 SGHTA, CDR2 FQGTGA. Deletions cut 3 bases from V and 5 bases from J, with 15 bases between. The DNA of the CDR3 is TGTGCCAGCAGCTTTAGCGGAACAAGGGGAGATACGCAGTATTTT. It yields the protein CASSFSGTRGDTQYF.

The gene calls are TRBV7-2 and TRBJ1-6, with D hard to call. Per the germline V gene, CDR1 is SGHTA and CDR2 is FQGNSA. The V gene lost 1 base and the J gene lost 3 bases, with 7 bases spanning the gap. The CDR3 covers 15 residues. In DNA, the CDR3 is TGTGCCAGCAGCTTAGTAGCGGACTATAATTCACCCCTCCACTTT. Its translation: CASSLVADYNSPLHF.

This clonotype was seen a few times. This chain connects TRBV3-1 to TRBJ2-5; 8 nucleotides align to TRBD1. The germline CDR1 and CDR2 sequences are LGHDT and YNNKEL (reference sequence). V lost 4 bases and J lost 0; bases outside the gene matches: 1. The CDR3 has 14 amino acids. CDR3 coding DNA: TGTGCCAGCAGCCTCAGGGGGCACCAAGAGACCCAGTACTTC. Translating gives CASSLRGHQETQYF.

There are a few counts of this clonotype. V is TRBV10-3 and J is TRBJ2-2; D is possibly TRBD1 (6 bases). V dropped 3 bases and J dropped 5 bases, with 10 bases sitting between them. Germline V gene data show CDR1 as ENHRY and CDR2 as SYGVKD. The CDR3 contains 14 residues. CDR3 loop: CAISDLGQTGELFF. The DNA of the CDR3 is TGTGCCATCAGTGACCTAGGACAGACCGGGGAGCTGTTTTTT.

This clonotype was detected only a few times. This sequence joins TRBV4-3 and TRBJ1-1, with D hard to call. Germline-derived CDR1 and CDR2 are LGHNA and YSLEER. The V and J ends lost 0 bases and 8 bases respectively, with 10 bases between them. The CDR3 covers 13 residues. The CDR3, as DNA: TGCGCCAGCAGCCAAGATCGAGGAGGCGAAGCTTTCTTT. Translating it yields CASSQDRGGEAFF.

The chain recombines TRBV10-3 with TRBJ2-7; perhaps TRBD1 as D (5 bases). Germline V gene data show CDR1 as ENHRY and CDR2 as SYGVKD. V lost 5 bases and J 0 bases, leaving 8 bases between the germline ends. There are 13 residues in the CDR3. The CDR3 DNA reads as TGTGCCATCAGTCAGGGCGGCTCCTACGAGCAGTACTTC. Protein product: CAISQGGSYEQYF.

This clonotype was counted many times. CDR3 nucleotide sequence: TGTGCCAGCAGTCCCAGGGGCTATGGCTACACCTTC. This encodes CASSPRGYGYTF. The rearrangement uses TRBV12-3 or TRBV12-4 and TRBJ1-2; a weak D match, TRBD1 (6 bases). V was cut by 5 bases and J by 4 bases, with 8 bases left in between. The CDR3 has 12 residues.

The chain is built from TRBV6-2 or TRBV6-3 and TRBJ2-3, with no clear D. Germline CDR1 reads MNHEY; CDR2 reads SVGEGT. Deletions cut 6 bases from V and 9 bases from J, with 13 bases between. This CDR3 is 12 amino acids long. CDR3 DNA sequence: TGTGCCAGCAGCCCGACCGCTCTAACGCAGTATTTT. This gives the protein CASSPTALTQYF.

V and J are TRBV6-6 and TRBJ2-5, with 7 bases matching TRBD1. From germline, CDR1 is MNHNY and CDR2 SVGAGI (reference sequence). This CDR3 is built from 15 residues. After removal of 2 bases from V and 1 base from J, the junction contained 4 bases not matched to a gene. DNA for the CDR3: TGTGCCAGCAGTTACCTTAACAGGGGCCAAGAGACCCAGTACTTC. Its protein product is CASSYLNRGQETQYF.

The V gene is TRBV20-1, the J gene TRBJ1-6; 8 bases map to TRBD1. This CDR3 has 15 amino acids. The ends lost 5 bases at V and 7 bases at J; junction bases unmatched: 10. The germline V gene has CDR1 DFQATT and CDR2 SNEGSKA (reference sequence). CDR3 protein: CSASHQDRENSPLHF. CDR3 nucleotide sequence: TGCAGTGCTTCGCACCAGGACAGGGAAAATTCACCCCTCCACTTT.

The chain is built from TRBV3-1 and TRBJ2-7, with 7 bases fitting TRBD1. CDR3 size: 14 residues. CDR1 LGHDT and CDR2 YNNKEL come from the germline V gene (reference sequence). J lost 9 bases, V lost 0 bases, and 8 bases had no gene match. The CDR3 region is CASSQDPSRGPQYV. The DNA for the CDR3 is TGTGCCAGCAGCCAAGACCCCTCGAGGGGGCCGCAGTACGTC.

This clonotype has a count of ten or more. The chain recombines TRBV5-1 with TRBJ2-3, with 14 positions matching TRBD2. The CDR3 is 16 residues long. The germline V gene encodes CDR1 SGHRS and CDR2 YFSETQ. Germline trimming cut 2 bases from V and 6 bases from J; bases unmatched to any gene: 5. The CDR3 sequence: CASSFGTSGGQDTQYF. DNA for the CDR3: TGCGCCAGCAGCTTCGGGACTAGCGGGGGTCAGGATACGCAGTATTTT.

J is TRBJ2-1 and V is TRBV2; no reliable D call. V was shortened by 4 bases and J by 12 bases, with 13 bases between the two germline ends. The CDR3 contains 12 residues. CDR1 is SNHLY, CDR2 FYNNEI, per germline. Here the CDR3 DNA reads TGTGCCAGCAGTGCCGAGGTCTTGGGGCAGTTCTTC. Its translation: CASSAEVLGQFF.

This clonotype has just a few counts. The rearrangement links TRBV12-3 or TRBV12-4 to TRBJ1-4; tentative D call: TRBD1 (6 bases). The CDR3 has 17 amino acids. V lost 4 bases, J lost 0 bases, and 15 bases lay in between. The CDR3 nucleotides read TGTGCCAGCAGTTCCGACAGGAGAGTTGCAACTAATGAAAAACTGTTTTTT. It encodes CASSSDRRVATNEKLFF.

This chain uses TRBV5-5 with TRBJ2-1; D is unclear. V lost 4 bases and J lost 6, with 17 bases in between. CDR1 is SGHKS and CDR2 is YYEKEE in the germline V gene (reference sequence). The CDR3 consists of 15 residues. CDR3 loop: CASSLPGPQVNEQFF. The CDR3 DNA follows: TGTGCCAGCAGCCTTCCGGGTCCGCAGGTCAATGAGCAGTTCTTC.

CDR3 protein: CASSIRQGTEAFF. The CDR3 DNA follows: TGTGCCAGCAGCATCCGACAGGGCACTGAAGCTTTCTTT. The rearrangement joins TRBV7-7 to TRBJ1-1, with TRBD1 matching over 7 bases. Germline CDR1 and CDR2: SSHAT and FNYEAQ (reference sequence). Trimming removed 5 bases from V and 4 bases from J; junction bases left unmatched: 4. The length of the CDR3 is 13 residues. Using reference TRBV7-7 and TRBJ1-1 for the parts outside the CDR3, the full variable domain is GAGVSQSPRYKVTKRGQDVTLRCDPISSHATLYWYQQALGQGPEFLTYFNYEAQPDKSGLPSDRFSAERPEGSISTLTIQRTEQRDSAMYRCASSIRQGTEAFFGQGTRLTVV.

This clonotype occurred a few times. This chain uses TRBV7-6 with TRBJ2-3, with 14 bases lining up with TRBD2. J gave up 1 base and V 5 bases, and 8 bases lay outside the gene matches. Looked up from germline, CDR1 is SGHVS and CDR2 is FNYEAQ. The length of the CDR3 is 18 residues. The CDR3 region is CASSPRTSGGPGTDTQYF. DNA of the CDR3: TGTGCCAGCAGCCCCCGGACTAGCGGGGGGCCTGGCACAGATACGCAGTATTTT.

This clonotype was counted between two and nine times. The rearrangement uses TRBV11-2 and TRBJ1-5, with 9 bases that match TRBD1. V was clipped by 6 bases and J by 5 bases; unmatched bases: 2. Germline V gene sequence: CDR1 SGHAT, CDR2 FQNNGV. The CDR3 spans 13 residues. The DNA of the CDR3 is TGTGCCAGCAGTTGGGACAGGGATCAGCCCCAGCATTTT. It is translated as CASSWDRDQPQHF.

This clonotype occurred a few times. The genes are TRBV7-2 and TRBJ2-5, with a possible D match to TRBD1 (6 bases). V gave up 5 bases and J gave up 5 bases, with 12 bases separating them. CDR3 length: 13 residues. The germline CDR1 and CDR2 sequences are SGHTA and FQGNSA. The CDR3 loop is CASSANRVETQYF. CDR3 in DNA: TGTGCCAGCAGCGCCAACAGGGTTGAGACCCAGTACTTC.

About this clonotype: The junction and the germline gene differ at one end; a read error may be behind it. The rearrangement uses TRBV10-3 and TRBJ2-5; D might be TRBD1 or TRBD2, each matching 5 bases. The CDR3 contains 14 residues. Germline V gene sequence: CDR1 ENHRY, CDR2 SYGVKD. In DNA form, the CDR3 reads TGTGCCATCAGTGAACGTACGGGGCAAGAGGCCCAGTACTTC. Protein sequence: CAISERTGQEAQYF.

The chain is built from TRBV29-1 and TRBJ2-7; 7 bases are a match to TRBD1. This CDR3 is built from 15 residues. J was trimmed by 4 bases and V by 3 bases; bases with no gene match: 12. Germline assignment: CDR1 SQVTM and CDR2 ANQGSEA. The CDR3: CSVDRVRQGVYEQYF. The CDR3 DNA follows: TGCAGCGTTGATAGGGTCCGCCAGGGGGTTTACGAGCAGTACTTC.

This clonotype has just a few counts. The chain links TRBV5-7 to TRBJ2-7; D unresolved. TRBV5-7 is identified as an open reading frame with a role that is uncertain. The CDR3 covers 14 residues. The V end was cut by 4 bases, the J end by 2 bases, with 13 bases between. In nucleotides, the CDR3 is TGTGCCAGCAGCCCGACCCGGGTCCCCTACGAGCAGTACTTC. Translated, it gives CASSPTRVPYEQYF.

This clonotype was seen only a few times. V gene TRBV2 combines with J gene TRBJ1-1; 7 positions agree with TRBD1. CDR1 SNHLY and CDR2 FYNNEI come from the germline V gene. The CDR3 consists of 14 residues. With V trimmed by 10 bases and J by 2 bases, 10 bases remained unmatched. The CDR3 here is CATNLQGQNTEAFF. The CDR3 nucleotides read TGTGCCACAAACCTACAGGGGCAAAACACTGAAGCTTTCTTT.

V gene TRBV6-5 combines with J gene TRBJ2-3; 10 nucleotides match TRBD2. V was pared by 6 bases and J by 6 bases, with 9 bases of the junction left unmatched. The length of the CDR3 is 15 residues. From germline, CDR1 is MNHEY and CDR2 SVGAGI. The CDR3 loop is CASRRAGGRSDTQYF. The CDR3 DNA is TGTGCCAGCAGACGAGCGGGGGGGCGATCGGATACGCAGTATTTT.

The rearrangement uses TRBV6-1 and TRBJ1-1, with a weak D call TRBD1 (5 bases). The CDR3 consists of 17 residues. Trimming cost V 6 bases and J 3 bases, with 23 bases left between them. The germline CDR1 and CDR2 sequences are MNHNS and SASEGT. CDR3 sequence reads: CASSPPGARGRYTEAFF. The CDR3 DNA is TGTGCCAGCAGCCCCCCCGGGGCTCGAGGGAGGTACACTGAAGCTTTCTTT.

This sequence joins TRBV5-1 and TRBJ2-7; the match to TRBD2 covers 15 bases. The J call is doubtful: the DNA matches TRBJ2-1 better. The CDR3 sequence is 15 residues long. Germline loops: CDR1 SGHRS, CDR2 YFSETQ. The CDR3 region has the DNA TGCGCCAGCAGCTGGACTAGCGGGGGGGCCGTTGAGCAGTTCTTC. Protein product: CASSWTSGGAVEQFF.

The chain employs TRBV7-8 and TRBJ2-5; 8 nucleotides align to TRBD1. Germline V gene lookup returns CDR1 SGHVS and CDR2 FQNEAQ. V lost 4 bases to trimming and J lost 3 bases; unmatched junction nucleotides: 7. CDR3 length: 15 residues. CDR3 loop: CASSSGTGLKETQYF. CDR3 nucleotides: TGTGCCAGCAGCTCGGGGACAGGACTAAAAGAGACCCAGTACTTC.

The rearrangement links TRBV28 to TRBJ2-3; 15 nucleotides align to TRBD2. CDR1 and CDR2 from the germline V gene are MDHEN and SYDVKM. V trimming: 6 bases; J trimming: 4 bases; junction bases outside the gene matches: 11. The CDR3 runs to 18 residues. The CDR3 DNA sequence: TGTGCCAGCAGCATCCCTGGGACTAGCGGGGGGTGGGCAGATACGCAGTATTTT. Translating gives CASSIPGTSGGWADTQYF.